This entry describes one TCR beta chain. What antigen it recognizes has not been identified. The sample holds no much larger clone one base away, and base qualities are not on file. Explained via the paper, the time point label denotes: about 28 days (+/-7) after the second vaccine dose. AZD1222 recipients whose second dose came at about 4 weeks and those whose second dose came at about 12 weeks were combined into one group, since spike-specific TCR depth and breadth did not differ between the two schedules. Samples from vaccinated people were obtained from the UK trials COV001 and COV002, which included a single-blind randomized controlled phase 2/3 trial of AZD1222 (ChAdOx1 nCoV-19) in healthy adults. Trial participant PBMC samples were collected at day 0 and day 28 after the second dose for TCRbeta chain sequencing. Relative to germline, V is 4 bases shorter and J is 13 bases shorter, with 16 bases between their ends. The CDR3 holds 12 amino acids from the cysteine to the phenylalanine. CDR3 DNA only is kept here, 36 bases in frame from base 1. The germline V gene (reference sequence) sets CDR1 to SEHNR and CDR2 to FQNEAQ.

The CDR3 regions of human TCRbeta chains were subjected to immunosequencing. Turning to the authors' computational methods: TCRs in the repertoires were matched against a reference library of SARS-CoV-2-specific TCRs that had been generated with the MIRA antigen-specificity platform. Breadth meant the fraction of unique TCRs that were SARS-CoV-2-associated, whereas depth meant the fraction of total T cells that were SARS-CoV-2-associated. Each spike-specific TCR was assigned to its reactive spike region and to a CD4 or CD8 class using the MIRA data. Log10-transformed breadth and depth values were compared by one-way ANOVA with Sidak's multiple comparisons tests. Entries here come from immuneACCESS through TCRdb and include only in-frame sequences with V and J called. Some clones fail to appear in such tables; in the studies checked, an unresolved V gene covers under half of the shortfall, and the cause of the remainder is unknown. V and J calls and clone size are given by that table; D and trimming were obtained from the DNA. The sample table shows approximately 72,000 clones, and 70% to 90% are seen once. The ten largest clones capture roughly 30% of the sample.

The data were obtained in a study of T cell responses to AZD1222 COVID-19 vaccine (dated by TCRdb to the early 2020s). Regarding the research as a whole: TCR sequencing covered 233 trial participants: 200 to 210 given two doses of AZD1222 and about 26 given two doses of MenACWY control vaccine. Trial participants were enrolled into age subgroups of 18-55, 56-69 and 70-plus years, which contained approximately 150, 28 and 58 TCR-sequenced participants, respectively. Beyond this particular receptor, the publication reports: Most participants were white British and females outnumbered males, and the authors suggested that clonal diversity may have been underestimated. After two AZD1222 doses, both the breadth and the depth of spike-specific TCRs were significantly higher than at day 0 and than in MenACWY recipients. Reportedly, close to half of the unique spike-specific TCRs recognized epitopes lying outside the regions that are mutated in the B.1.351 and B.1.1.7 variants. Because no day 14 peak-response samples were available, repertoires were characterized only after the peak T cell response. Vaccine-associated CD4 TCRs spanned the whole spike protein, with dominant responses in regions 160-218 and 743-854. In the small 56-69-year group, the increase in depth fell short of significance, most likely because of low power. Conclusions about previously exposed vaccinees are limited, since just six AZD1222 recipients were seropositive for SARS-CoV-2 at baseline.

The rearranged chain carries TRBV7-9 and TRBJ2-5, with the D gene not clear enough to name. The source is an adult who received the AZD1222 COVID-19 vaccine. The sample consisted of peripheral blood, taken 28 days after the second AZD1222 dose. The sequenced DNA: TGTGCCAGCAGCTCAGTAGCCACCTCCAGGTACTTC. Its translation reads: CASSSVATSRYF.